This T cell receptor beta chain stems from a study of T cells in Graves' hyperthyroidism and ophthalmopathy. Study conclusions and caveats: With a median lead of about 6.9 months before onset, the model predicted ophthalmopathy.

The CDR3 has 14 amino acids. V shed 7 bases, J shed 5 bases, and the junction held 8 bases outside the gene matches. CDR1 LNHDA and CDR2 SQIVND come from the germline V gene (reference sequence). This clonotype came up a few times. As yet, its antigen is unknown. Graves' hyperthyroidism showing no ophthalmopathy progression within 18 months was considered stable. Newly diagnosed hyperthyroidism patients aged 18 to 65 years had disease lasting under 2 months. What was amplified from RNA transcripts were TCR beta CDR3 regions. The TCR CDR3 was amplified in a first-round RT-PCR using the HTBI primer set. TCRdb reprocessed the multiplex PCR reads with MiXCR, giving one entry per CDR3 protein. The table includes some 510,000 distinct CDR3 sequences, roughly 46% detected once.

This chain joins TRBV19 and TRBJ1-2, with 9 bases identical to TRBD1. The TCR comes from a young woman with Graves' hyperthyroidism. The sequenced sample consisted of peripheral blood or thyroid tissue (not recorded which). This chain's CDR3 is CASMPGTGQYGYTF. CDR3 in DNA: TGTGCCAGTATGCCCGGGACAGGGCAGTATGGCTACACCTTC.